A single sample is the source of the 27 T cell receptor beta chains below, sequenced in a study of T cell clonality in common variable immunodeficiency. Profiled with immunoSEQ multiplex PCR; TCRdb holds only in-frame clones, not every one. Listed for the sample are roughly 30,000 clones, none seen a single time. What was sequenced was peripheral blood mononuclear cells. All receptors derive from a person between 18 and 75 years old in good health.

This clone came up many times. CDR3 sequence: CASSQEAGTPYGYTF. The CDR3 DNA, read in part, is TGCGCCAGCAGCCAAGAAGCTGGGACACCCTATGGC. V usage is TRBV4-1 and J usage is TRBJ1-2; possibly TRBD1 for D (6 bases). The read ends 3 residues early relative to the CDR3; the germline J gene fills the gap. Germline V lookup: CDR1 MGHRA, CDR2 YSYEKL. The CDR3 is 15 amino acids. Between the trimmed V and J ends, which lost 0 bases and 4 bases, there was a span of 12 bases.

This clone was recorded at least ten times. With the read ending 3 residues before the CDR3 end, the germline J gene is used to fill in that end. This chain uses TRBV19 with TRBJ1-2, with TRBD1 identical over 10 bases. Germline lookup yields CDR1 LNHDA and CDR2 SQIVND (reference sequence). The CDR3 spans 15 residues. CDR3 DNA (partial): TGTGCCAGTAGTATAGGTGAGGGACAGGGGCCCGGC. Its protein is CASSIGEGQGPG. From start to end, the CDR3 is CASSIGEGQGPGYTF.

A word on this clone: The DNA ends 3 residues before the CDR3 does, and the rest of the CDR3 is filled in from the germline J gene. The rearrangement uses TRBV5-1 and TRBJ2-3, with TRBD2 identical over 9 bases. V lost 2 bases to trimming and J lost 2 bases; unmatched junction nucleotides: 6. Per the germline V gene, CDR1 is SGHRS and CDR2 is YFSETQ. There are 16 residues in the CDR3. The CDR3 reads CASSLGLAGITDTQYF. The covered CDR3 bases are TGCGCCAGCAGCTTAGGGCTAGCGGGAATCACAGATACG.

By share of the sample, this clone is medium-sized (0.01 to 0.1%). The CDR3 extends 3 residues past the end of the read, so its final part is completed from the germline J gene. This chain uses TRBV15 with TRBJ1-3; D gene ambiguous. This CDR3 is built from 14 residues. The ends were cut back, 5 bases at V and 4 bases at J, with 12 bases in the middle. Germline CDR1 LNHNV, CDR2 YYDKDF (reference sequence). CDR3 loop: CATSSTDVGNTIYF. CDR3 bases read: TGTGCCACCAGCTCCACAGATGTGGGAAACACC.

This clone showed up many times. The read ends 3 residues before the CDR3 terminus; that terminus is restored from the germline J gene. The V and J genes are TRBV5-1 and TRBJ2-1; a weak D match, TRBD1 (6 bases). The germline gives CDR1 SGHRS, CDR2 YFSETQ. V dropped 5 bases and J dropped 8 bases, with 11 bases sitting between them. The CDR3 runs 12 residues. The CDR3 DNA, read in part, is TGCGCCAGCAGACGGGACACCTATGAG. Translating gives CASRRDTYE. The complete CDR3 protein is CASRRDTYEQFF.

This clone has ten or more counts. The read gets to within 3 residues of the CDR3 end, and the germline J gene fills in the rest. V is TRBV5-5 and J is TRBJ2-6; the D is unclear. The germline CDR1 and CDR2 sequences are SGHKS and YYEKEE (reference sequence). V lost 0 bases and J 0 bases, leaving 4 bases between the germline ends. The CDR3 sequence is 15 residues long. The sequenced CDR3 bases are TGTGCCAGCAGCTTGGCGGGCTCTGGGGCCAACGTC. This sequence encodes CASSLAGSGANV. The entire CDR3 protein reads CASSLAGSGANVLTF.

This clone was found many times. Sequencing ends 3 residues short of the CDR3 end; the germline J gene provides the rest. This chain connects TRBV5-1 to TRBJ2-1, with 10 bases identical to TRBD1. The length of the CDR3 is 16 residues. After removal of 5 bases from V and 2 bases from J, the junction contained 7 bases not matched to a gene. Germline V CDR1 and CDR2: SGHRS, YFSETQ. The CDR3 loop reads CASREGTGATYNEQFF. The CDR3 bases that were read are TGCGCCAGCAGAGAGGGGACAGGGGCGACCTACAATGAG.

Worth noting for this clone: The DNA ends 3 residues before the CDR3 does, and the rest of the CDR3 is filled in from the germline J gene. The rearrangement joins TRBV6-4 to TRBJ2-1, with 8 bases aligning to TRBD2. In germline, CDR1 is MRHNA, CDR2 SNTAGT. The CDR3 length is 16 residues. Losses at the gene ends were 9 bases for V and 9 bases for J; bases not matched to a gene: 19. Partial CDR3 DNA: TGTGCCAGTACAGCTGAAGCGGGAGTACCCTTGGGTGAG. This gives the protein CASTAEAGVPLGE. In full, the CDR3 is CASTAEAGVPLGEQFF.

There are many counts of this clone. Here the CDR3 reads CSAPFGRGKAFF. The covered CDR3 bases are TGCAGTGCCCCCTTTGGGCGGGGGAAA. V gene TRBV20-1 combines with J gene TRBJ1-1; TRBD1 might be the D (5 bases). The read halts 3 residues ahead of the CDR3 end, with the missing end drawn from the germline J gene. The CDR3 spans 12 residues. Germline CDR1 DFQATT, CDR2 SNEGSKA (reference sequence).

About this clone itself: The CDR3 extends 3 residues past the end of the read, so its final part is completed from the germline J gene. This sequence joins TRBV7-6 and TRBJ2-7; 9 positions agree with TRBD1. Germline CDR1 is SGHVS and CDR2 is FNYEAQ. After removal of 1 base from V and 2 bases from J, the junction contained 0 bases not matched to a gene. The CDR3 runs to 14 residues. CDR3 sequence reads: CASSLDRGPYEQYF. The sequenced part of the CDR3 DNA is TGTGCCAGCAGCTTAGACAGGGGGCCCTACGAG.

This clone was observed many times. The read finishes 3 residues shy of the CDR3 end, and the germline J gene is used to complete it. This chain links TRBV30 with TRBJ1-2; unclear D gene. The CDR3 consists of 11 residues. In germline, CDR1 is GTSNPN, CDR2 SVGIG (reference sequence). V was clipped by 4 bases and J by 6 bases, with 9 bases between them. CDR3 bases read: TGTGCCTGGAAAGGGTTAGATGGC. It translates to CAWKGLDG. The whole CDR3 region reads CAWKGLDGYTF.

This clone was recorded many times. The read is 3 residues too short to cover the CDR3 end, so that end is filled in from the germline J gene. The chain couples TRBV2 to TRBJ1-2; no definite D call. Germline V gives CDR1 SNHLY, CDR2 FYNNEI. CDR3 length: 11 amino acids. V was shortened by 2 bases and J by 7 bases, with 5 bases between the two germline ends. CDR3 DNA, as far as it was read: TGTGCCAGCAGTGAAAAAGGTGGC. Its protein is CASSEKGG. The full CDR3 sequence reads CASSEKGGYTF. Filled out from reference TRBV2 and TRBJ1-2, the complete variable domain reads EPEVTQTPSHQVTQMGQEVILRCVPISNHLYFYWYRQILGQKVEFLVSFYNNEISEKSEIFDDQFSVERPDGSNFTLKIRSTKLEDSAMYFCASSEKGGYTFGSGTRLTVV.

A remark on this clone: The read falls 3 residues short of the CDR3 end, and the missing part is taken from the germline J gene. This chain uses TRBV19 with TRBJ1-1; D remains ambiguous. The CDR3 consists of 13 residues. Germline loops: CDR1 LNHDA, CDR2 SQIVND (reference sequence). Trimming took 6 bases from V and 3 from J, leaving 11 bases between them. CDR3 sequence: CASRHQRDTEAFF. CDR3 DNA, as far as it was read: TGTGCCAGTAGGCACCAGAGGGACACTGAA.

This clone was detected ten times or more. CDR3 protein: CASCLTGEEKLFF. Incomplete CDR3 DNA: TGCGCCAGCTGCCTGACAGGGGAGGAAAAA. The V call is TRBV5-1, the J call TRBJ1-4; 8 bases line up with TRBD1. The read ends 3 residues early relative to the CDR3; the germline J gene fills the gap. In germline, CDR1 is SGHRS, CDR2 YFSETQ. Unmatched junction bases numbered 7, after V lost 7 bases and J lost 8 bases. This CDR3 is 13 amino acids long.

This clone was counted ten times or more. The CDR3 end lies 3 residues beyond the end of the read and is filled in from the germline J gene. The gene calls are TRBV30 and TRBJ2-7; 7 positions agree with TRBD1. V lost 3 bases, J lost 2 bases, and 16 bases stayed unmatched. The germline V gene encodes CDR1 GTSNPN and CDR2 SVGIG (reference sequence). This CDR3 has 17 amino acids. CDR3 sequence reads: CAWSSMKGTELTYEQYF. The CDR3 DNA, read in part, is TGTGCCTGGAGCTCGATGAAAGGGACAGAGCTAACCTACGAG.

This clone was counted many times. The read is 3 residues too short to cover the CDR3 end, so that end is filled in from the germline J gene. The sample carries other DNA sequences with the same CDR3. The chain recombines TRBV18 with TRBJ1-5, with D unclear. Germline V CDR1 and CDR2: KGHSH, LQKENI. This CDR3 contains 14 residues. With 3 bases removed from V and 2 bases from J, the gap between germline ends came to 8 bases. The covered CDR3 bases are TGTGCCAGCTCACCTGGGCAGGGCAATCAGCCC. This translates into CASSPGQGNQP. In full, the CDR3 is CASSPGQGNQPQHF.

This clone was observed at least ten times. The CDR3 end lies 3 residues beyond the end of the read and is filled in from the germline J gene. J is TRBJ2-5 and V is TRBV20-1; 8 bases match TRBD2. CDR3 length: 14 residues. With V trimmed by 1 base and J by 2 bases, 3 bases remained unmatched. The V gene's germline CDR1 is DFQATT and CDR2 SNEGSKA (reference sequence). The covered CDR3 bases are TGCAGTGCTAGAGGGACTAGCACGCAAGAGACC. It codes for CSARGTSTQET. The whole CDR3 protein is CSARGTSTQETQYF.

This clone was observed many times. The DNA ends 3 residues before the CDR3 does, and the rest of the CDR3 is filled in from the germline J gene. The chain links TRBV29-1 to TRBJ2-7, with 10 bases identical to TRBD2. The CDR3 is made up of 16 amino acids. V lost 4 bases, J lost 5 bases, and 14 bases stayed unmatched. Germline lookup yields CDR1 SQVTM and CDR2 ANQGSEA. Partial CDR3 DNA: TGCAGCGTTGCGCTCCGACAGGGACTAGCGCCGGACGAG. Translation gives CSVALRQGLAPDE. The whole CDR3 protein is CSVALRQGLAPDEQYF.

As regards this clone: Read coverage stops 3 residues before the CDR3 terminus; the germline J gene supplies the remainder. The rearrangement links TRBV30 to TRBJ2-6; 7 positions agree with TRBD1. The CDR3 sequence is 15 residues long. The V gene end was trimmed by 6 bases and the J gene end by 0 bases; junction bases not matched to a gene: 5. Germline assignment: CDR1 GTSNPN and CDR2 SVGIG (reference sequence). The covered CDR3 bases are TGTGCCTGTGCTACAGGGGACTCTGGGGCCAACGTC. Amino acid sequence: CACATGDSGANV. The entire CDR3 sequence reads CACATGDSGANVLTF. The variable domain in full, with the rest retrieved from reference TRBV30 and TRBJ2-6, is SQTIHQWPATLVQPVGSPLSLECTVEGTSNPNLYWYRQAAGRGLQLLFYSVGIGQISSEVPQNLSASRPQDRQFILSSKKLLLSDSGFYLCACATGDSGANVLTFGAGSRLTVL.

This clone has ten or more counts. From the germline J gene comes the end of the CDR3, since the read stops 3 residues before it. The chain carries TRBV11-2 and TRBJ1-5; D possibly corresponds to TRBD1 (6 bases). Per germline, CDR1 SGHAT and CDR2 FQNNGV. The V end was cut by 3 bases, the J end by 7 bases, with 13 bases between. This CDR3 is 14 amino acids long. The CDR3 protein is CASSLAGEGQPQHF. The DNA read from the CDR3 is TGTGCCAGCAGCTTGGCAGGGGAGGGACAGCCC.

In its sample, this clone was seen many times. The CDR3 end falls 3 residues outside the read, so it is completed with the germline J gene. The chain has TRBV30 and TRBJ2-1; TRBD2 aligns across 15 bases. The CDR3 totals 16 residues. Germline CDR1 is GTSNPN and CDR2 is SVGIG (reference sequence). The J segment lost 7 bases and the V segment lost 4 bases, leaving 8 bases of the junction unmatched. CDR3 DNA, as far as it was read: TGTGCCTGGATGTCTTGGACTAGCGGGAGGGGGAATGAG. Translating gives CAWMSWTSGRGNE. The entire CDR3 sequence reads CAWMSWTSGRGNEQFF.

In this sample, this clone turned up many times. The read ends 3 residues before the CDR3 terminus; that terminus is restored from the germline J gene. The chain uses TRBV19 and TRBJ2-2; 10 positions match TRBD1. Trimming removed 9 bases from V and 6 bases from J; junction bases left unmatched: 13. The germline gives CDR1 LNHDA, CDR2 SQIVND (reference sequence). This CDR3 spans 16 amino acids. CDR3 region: CASSSPGQGSPGELFF. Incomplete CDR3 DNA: TGTGCCAGCTCAAGTCCGGGACAGGGGAGTCCCGGGGAG.

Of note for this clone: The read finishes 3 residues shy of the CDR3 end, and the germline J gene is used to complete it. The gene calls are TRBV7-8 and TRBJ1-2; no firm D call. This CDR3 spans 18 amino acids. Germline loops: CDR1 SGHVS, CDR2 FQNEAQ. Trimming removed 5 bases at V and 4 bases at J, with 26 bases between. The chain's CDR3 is CASSPYRIVVWTGYGYTF. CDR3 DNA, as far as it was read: TGTGCCAGCAGCCCGTATAGGATCGTTGTGTGGACTGGCTATGGC.

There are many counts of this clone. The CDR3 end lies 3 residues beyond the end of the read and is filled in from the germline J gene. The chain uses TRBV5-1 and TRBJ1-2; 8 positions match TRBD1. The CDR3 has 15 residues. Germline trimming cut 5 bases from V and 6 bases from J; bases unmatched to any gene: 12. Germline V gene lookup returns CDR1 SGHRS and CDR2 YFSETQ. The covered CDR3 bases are TGCGCCAGCAGTGAAGGGACAGGAAGGGGAGATGGC. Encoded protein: CASSEGTGRGDG. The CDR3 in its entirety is CASSEGTGRGDGYTF.

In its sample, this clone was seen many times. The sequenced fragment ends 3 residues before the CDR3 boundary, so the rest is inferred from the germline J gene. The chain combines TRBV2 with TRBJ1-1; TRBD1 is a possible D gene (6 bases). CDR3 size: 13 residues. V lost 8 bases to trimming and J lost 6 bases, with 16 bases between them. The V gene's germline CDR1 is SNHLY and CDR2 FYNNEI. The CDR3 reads CASAGGLTAEAFF. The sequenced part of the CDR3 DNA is TGTGCCAGCGCCGGGGGGCTGACGGCTGAA.

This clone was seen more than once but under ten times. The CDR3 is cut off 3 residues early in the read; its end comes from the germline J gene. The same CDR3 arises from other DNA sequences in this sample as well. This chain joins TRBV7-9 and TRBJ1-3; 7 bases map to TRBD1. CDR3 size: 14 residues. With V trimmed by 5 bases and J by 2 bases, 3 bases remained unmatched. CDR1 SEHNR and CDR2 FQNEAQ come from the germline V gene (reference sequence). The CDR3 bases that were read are TGTGCCAGCAGCCTAGGGGGCACTGGAAACACC. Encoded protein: CASSLGGTGNT. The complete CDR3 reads CASSLGGTGNTIYF.

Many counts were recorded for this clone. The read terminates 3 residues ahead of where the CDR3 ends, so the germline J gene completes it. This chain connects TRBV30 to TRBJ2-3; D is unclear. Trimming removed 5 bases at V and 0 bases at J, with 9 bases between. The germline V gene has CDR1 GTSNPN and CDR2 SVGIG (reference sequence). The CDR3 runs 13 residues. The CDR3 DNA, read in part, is TGTGCCTGGGAGCGCCTTAGCACAGATACG. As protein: CAWERLSTDT. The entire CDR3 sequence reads CAWERLSTDTQYF.